This T cell receptor beta chain was retrieved from a study of neurological immune-mediated disorders. CDR1 is SGHRS, CDR2 YFSETQ, per germline. The CDR3 is made up of 15 amino acids. V was trimmed by 3 bases and J by 2 bases, leaving 14 bases between them. Time point in this sample: longitudinal time-point 3. PBMCs stored at -80 C, numbering 2 million, were the origin of the unsorted libraries. The cDNA was generated through 5'RACE incorporating 10-nucleotide random UMIs. Over 160 million TCR-beta sequences from 15-18 subjects were obtained in each sequencing run. From the 5' RACE reads, TCRdb called clonotypes with MiXCR, one entry per CDR3 protein. The sample has roughly 48,000 distinct CDR3 sequences, about 13% seen once. In this sample, this clonotype turned up many times. The antigen remains unidentified. Notes on the study in general: Private repertoires in all groups were suggested by the absence of shared CDR3 amino acid sequences among expanded clones across subjects.

The V and J genes are TRBV5-1 and TRBJ1-1, with D possibly being TRBD1 (5 bases). What was sequenced was PBMCs. This clonotype originated in a male donor with HTLV-1-associated myelopathy (HAM/TSP). In DNA, the CDR3 is TGCGCCAGCAGCTCCGGCGGGGCTAGCAACACTGAAGCTTTCTTT. It codes for CASSSGGASNTEAFF.